The rows below give T cell receptor beta chains drawn from one sample of a study of a mutant IDH1 vaccine in newly diagnosed glioma. These receptors have no identified antigens. Assay: immunoSEQ multiplex PCR; the TCRdb copy retains only in-frame clones and omits some. The profile shows 30,000 or so clones, roughly 75% of them singletons. The specimen was PBMCs, collected from a glioma patient whose treatment included an IDH1 peptide vaccine. These receptors all stem from a man aged 35-49 years with glioma. Some clones in this sample may be carry-over from other donors' samples. The CDR3 runs from the conserved cysteine through the conserved F or W. The order of the fields is CDR3 DNA, CDR3 protein, J gene, V gene, D gene, clone size. A D gene is named only where the DNA matches it firmly. The size field is filled for only some rows; it gives once, few, many or a size class.

CDR3 DNA: TGTGCCAGCAGTGACTACTCTGGGGACAGGGACGAGCAGTACTTC; CDR3 protein: CASSDYSGDRDEQYF; J gene: TRBJ2-7; V gene: TRBV6-4; D gene: TRBD1; clone size: .
CDR3 DNA: TGTGCCAGCAGTTCACGGGACAGGGTGGGAAAACCTTACTTC; CDR3 protein: CASSSRDRVGKPYF; J gene: TRBJ2-7; V gene: TRBV27; D gene: TRBD1; clone size: .
CDR3 DNA: TGTGCCAGCAGCTTCGGACAGGAGGGATATGGCTACACCTTC; CDR3 protein: CASSFGQEGYGYTF; J gene: TRBJ1-2; V gene: TRBV5-8; D gene: TRBD1; clone size: few
CDR3 DNA: TGCAGTGCTAGAGTAACCTATGGCTACACCTTC; CDR3 protein: CSARVTYGYTF; J gene: TRBJ1-2; V gene: TRBV20-1; D gene: .; clone size: .
CDR3 DNA: TGCGCCAGCACGACGGGGGGCTCGAACACTGAAGCTTTCTTT; CDR3 protein: CASTTGGSNTEAFF; J gene: TRBJ1-1; V gene: TRBV5-1; D gene: .; clone size: few
CDR3 DNA: TGTGCCAGCAGTGCCCGGGACAGGGATTGGAACACTGAAGCTTTCTTT; CDR3 protein: CASSARDRDWNTEAFF; J gene: TRBJ1-1; V gene: TRBV6-1; D gene: TRBD1; clone size: .
CDR3 DNA: TGTGCCAGCAGCTTTGACAGGGTTAGGAATGAGCAGTTCTTC; CDR3 protein: CASSFDRVRNEQFF; J gene: TRBJ2-1; V gene: TRBV7-2; D gene: TRBD1; clone size: few
CDR3 DNA: TGTGCCAGCAGCCTTAGGGGCCCTAGGACTGAAGCTTTCTTT; CDR3 protein: CASSLRGPRTEAFF; J gene: TRBJ1-1; V gene: TRBV5-4; D gene: .; clone size: few
CDR3 DNA: TGCGCCAGCAGCCCCTCACGGGAGACCCAGTACTTC; CDR3 protein: CASSPSRETQYF; J gene: TRBJ2-5; V gene: TRBV5-1; D gene: .; clone size: .
CDR3 DNA: TGTGCCAGTAGTTCATCGCGCCCCTACGGGTCTGGGGCCAACGTCCTGACTTTC; CDR3 protein: CASSSSRPYGSGANVLTF; J gene: TRBJ2-6; V gene: TRBV19; D gene: .; clone size: .
CDR3 DNA: TGTGCCATCAGTCAACAGGGGAGGAACACTGAAGCTTTCTTT; CDR3 protein: CAISQQGRNTEAFF; J gene: TRBJ1-1; V gene: TRBV10-3; D gene: TRBD1; clone size: .
CDR3 DNA: TGTGCCGGGAACAGGGGCCCTGAAGCTTTCTTT; CDR3 protein: CAGNRGPEAFF; J gene: TRBJ1-1; V gene: TRBV30; D gene: TRBD1; clone size: .
CDR3 DNA: TGTGCCAGCAGCTTGTTTGGGGAATCCTACGAGCAGTACTTC; CDR3 protein: CASSLFGESYEQYF; J gene: TRBJ2-7; V gene: TRBV5-8; D gene: .; clone size: .
CDR3 DNA: TGTGCCTGGGGGGCCGGGACGGTAACCTACGAGCAGTACTTC; CDR3 protein: CAWGAGTVTYEQYF; J gene: TRBJ2-7; V gene: TRBV30; D gene: .; clone size: .
CDR3 DNA: TGTGCCAGCACTTCACTAGCGGGGGGGCCGAATGAGCAGTTCTTC; CDR3 protein: CASTSLAGGPNEQFF; J gene: TRBJ2-1; V gene: TRBV5-8; D gene: TRBD2; clone size: .
CDR3 DNA: TGTGCCAGCAGCGTAGGCCGACAGGGAAACTATGGCTACACCTTC; CDR3 protein: CASSVGRQGNYGYTF; J gene: TRBJ1-2; V gene: TRBV9; D gene: TRBD1; clone size: .
CDR3 DNA: TGTGCCAGCAGTATTGGACCGTTTCTGAACACTGAAGCTTTCTTT; CDR3 protein: CASSIGPFLNTEAFF; J gene: TRBJ1-1; V gene: TRBV6-1; D gene: .; clone size: .
CDR3 DNA: TGTGCCAGCTTGAGGGTGGCCGGACCGGGGTTTCTCTCGTACCAAGAGACCCAGTACTTC; CDR3 protein: CASLRVAGPGFLSYQETQYF; J gene: TRBJ2-5; V gene: TRBV5-8; D gene: .; clone size: .
CDR3 DNA: TGTGCCAGCAGCTTGTCAGGGGTCCCCTACAATGAGCAGTTCTTC; CDR3 protein: CASSLSGVPYNEQFF; J gene: TRBJ2-1; V gene: TRBV5-5; D gene: .; clone size: .
CDR3 DNA: TGTGCCACCGGACAGGGGTCCTACAATGAGCAGTTCTTC; CDR3 protein: CATGQGSYNEQFF; J gene: TRBJ2-1; V gene: TRBV15; D gene: TRBD1; clone size: .
CDR3 DNA: TGTGCCAGCAGTGACCGAAGCGGGGGGGCCTTGCAAGAGACCCAGTACTTC; CDR3 protein: CASSDRSGGALQETQYF; J gene: TRBJ2-5; V gene: TRBV6-1; D gene: TRBD2; clone size: .
CDR3 DNA: TGTGCCAGCAGCTTAGGGCCGGAATACGAGCAGTACTTC; CDR3 protein: CASSLGPEYEQYF; J gene: TRBJ2-7; V gene: TRBV7-7; D gene: .; clone size: .
CDR3 DNA: TGTGCCAGCAGTCGGACAGGGAGGGATGGTGGCTACACCTTC; CDR3 protein: CASSRTGRDGGYTF; J gene: TRBJ1-2; V gene: TRBV2; D gene: TRBD1; clone size: .
CDR3 DNA: TGTGCCAGCAGCGTAGCCGAAGTATCCTACAATGAGCAGTTCTTC; CDR3 protein: CASSVAEVSYNEQFF; J gene: TRBJ2-1; V gene: TRBV9; D gene: .; clone size: .
CDR3 DNA: TGCGCCAGCAGCCGGGCCCCTTACAACTATGGCTACACCTTC; CDR3 protein: CASSRAPYNYGYTF; J gene: TRBJ1-2; V gene: TRBV4-1; D gene: .; clone size: few
CDR3 DNA: TGTGCCAGCAGTCTAGACAGGGACTATGGCTACACCTTC; CDR3 protein: CASSLDRDYGYTF; J gene: TRBJ1-2; V gene: TRBV6-1; D gene: TRBD1; clone size: .
CDR3 DNA: TGTGCCAGCAGTTCCGACGGAGGCTTTCGGCCCCAGCATTTT; CDR3 protein: CASSSDGGFRPQHF; J gene: TRBJ1-5; V gene: TRBV27; D gene: .; clone size: .
CDR3 DNA: TGTGCCAGCAGGGAGAAATGGGGGCCCTCGACCCTACAAGAGACCCAGTACTTC; CDR3 protein: CASREKWGPSTLQETQYF; J gene: TRBJ2-5; V gene: TRBV28; D gene: .; clone size: .
CDR3 DNA: TGCGCCAGCAGCCAAGATCAAGGGCAGGGCGGTGAAAAACTGTTTTTT; CDR3 protein: CASSQDQGQGGEKLFF; J gene: TRBJ1-4; V gene: TRBV4-3; D gene: .; clone size: .
CDR3 DNA: TGTGCCAGTAGTACAAAACAGGGAGACGAGCAGTACTTC; CDR3 protein: CASSTKQGDEQYF; J gene: TRBJ2-7; V gene: TRBV19; D gene: .; clone size: .
CDR3 DNA: TGTGCCAGCAGCCCCGGGCAGATCTACGAGCAGTACTTC; CDR3 protein: CASSPGQIYEQYF; J gene: TRBJ2-7; V gene: TRBV14; D gene: .; clone size: .
CDR3 DNA: TGTGCCAGCAGCGCGGAAGACGGCGCCTCATCCCTCTTCTACACCTTC; CDR3 protein: CASSAEDGASSLFYTF; J gene: TRBJ1-2; V gene: TRBV9; D gene: .; clone size: few
CDR3 DNA: TGCGCCAGCAGCCCCACCGGGGGGGATGATGAGCAGTTCTTC; CDR3 protein: CASSPTGGDDEQFF; J gene: TRBJ2-1; V gene: TRBV4-1; D gene: TRBD2; clone size: once
CDR3 DNA: TGTGCCAGCAGCACCATAGGGACAGCCGAAAAACTGTTTTTT; CDR3 protein: CASSTIGTAEKLFF; J gene: TRBJ1-4; V gene: TRBV11-2; D gene: TRBD1; clone size: .
CDR3 DNA: TGTGCCAGCAGTTCTAGCGGGGGGGCGTTCAACGAGCAGTACTTC; CDR3 protein: CASSSSGGAFNEQYF; J gene: TRBJ2-7; V gene: TRBV27; D gene: TRBD2; clone size: few